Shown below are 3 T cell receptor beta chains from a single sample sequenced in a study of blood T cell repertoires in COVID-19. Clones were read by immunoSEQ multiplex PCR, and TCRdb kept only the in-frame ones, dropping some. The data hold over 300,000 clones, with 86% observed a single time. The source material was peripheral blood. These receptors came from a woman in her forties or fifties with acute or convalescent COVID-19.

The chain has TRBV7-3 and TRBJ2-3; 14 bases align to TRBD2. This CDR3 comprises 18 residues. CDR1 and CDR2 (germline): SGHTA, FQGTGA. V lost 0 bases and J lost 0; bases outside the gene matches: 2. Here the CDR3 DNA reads TGTGCCAGCAGCTTAACGGGGACTAGCGGGGGAAGCACAGATACGCAGTATTTT. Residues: CASSLTGTSGGSTDTQYF.

The CDR3 region is CATSDGAPGTSSGDYNEQFF. The CDR3 nucleotides are TGTGCCACCAGTGATGGGGCCCCCGGGACCTCTTCGGGGGATTACAATGAGCAGTTCTTC. The chain couples TRBV24-1 to TRBJ2-1, with a weak D call TRBD2 (6 bases). The CDR3 covers 20 residues. In germline, CDR1 is KGHDR, CDR2 SFDVKD. V dropped 3 bases and J dropped 4 bases, with 27 bases sitting between them.

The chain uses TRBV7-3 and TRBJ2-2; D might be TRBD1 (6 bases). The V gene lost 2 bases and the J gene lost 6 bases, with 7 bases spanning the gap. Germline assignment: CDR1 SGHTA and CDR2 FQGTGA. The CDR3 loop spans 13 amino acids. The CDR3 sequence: CASSLGGSGELFF. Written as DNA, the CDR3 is TGTGCCAGCAGCTTAGGGGGCTCCGGGGAGCTGTTTTTT.